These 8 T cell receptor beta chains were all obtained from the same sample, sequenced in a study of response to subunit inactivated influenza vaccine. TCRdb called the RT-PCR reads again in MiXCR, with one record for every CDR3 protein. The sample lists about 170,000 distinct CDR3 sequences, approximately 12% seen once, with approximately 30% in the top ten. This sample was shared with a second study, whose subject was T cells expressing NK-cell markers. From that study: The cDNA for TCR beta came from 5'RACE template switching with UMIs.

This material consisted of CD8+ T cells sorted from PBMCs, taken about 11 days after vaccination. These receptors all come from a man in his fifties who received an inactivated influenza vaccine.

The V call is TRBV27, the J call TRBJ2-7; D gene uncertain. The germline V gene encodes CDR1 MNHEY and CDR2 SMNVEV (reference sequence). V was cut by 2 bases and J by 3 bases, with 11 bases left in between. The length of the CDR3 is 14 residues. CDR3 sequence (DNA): TGTGCCAGCAGTTTAAAGCTATCTCGCTACGAGCAGTACTTC. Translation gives CASSLKLSRYEQYF.

The CDR3, as DNA: TGTGCCAGCAGTGGAGGGACAGAAGGCTATCAGCCCCAGCATTTT. Translation: CASSGGTEGYQPQHF. The rearrangement uses TRBV12-3 or TRBV12-4 and TRBJ1-5, with 7 bases aligning to TRBD1. The V segment lost 5 bases and the J segment 5 bases; nucleotides outside the gene matches: 9. The CDR3 loop spans 15 amino acids.

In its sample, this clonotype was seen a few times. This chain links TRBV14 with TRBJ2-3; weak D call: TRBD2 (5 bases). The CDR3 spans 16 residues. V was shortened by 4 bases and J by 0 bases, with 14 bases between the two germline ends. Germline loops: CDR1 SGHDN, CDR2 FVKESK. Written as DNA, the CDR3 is TGTGCCAGCAGCCCCCTTGGCGGGTATAGCACAGATACGCAGTATTTT. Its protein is CASSPLGGYSTDTQYF.

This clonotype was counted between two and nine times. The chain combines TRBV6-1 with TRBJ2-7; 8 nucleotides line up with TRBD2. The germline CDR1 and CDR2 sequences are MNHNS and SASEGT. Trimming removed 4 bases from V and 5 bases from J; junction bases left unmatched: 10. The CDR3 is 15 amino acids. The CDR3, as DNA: TGTGCCAGCAGTGTCATCGGGGGGGCCATCCACGAGCAGTACTTC. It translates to CASSVIGGAIHEQYF.

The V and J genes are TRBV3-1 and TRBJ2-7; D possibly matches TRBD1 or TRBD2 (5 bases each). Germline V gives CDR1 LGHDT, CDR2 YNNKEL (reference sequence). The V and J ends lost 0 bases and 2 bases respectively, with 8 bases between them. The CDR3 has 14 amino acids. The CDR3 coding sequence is TGTGCCAGCAGCCAAGATCTGGGGGCCTACGAGCAGTACTTC. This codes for CASSQDLGAYEQYF.

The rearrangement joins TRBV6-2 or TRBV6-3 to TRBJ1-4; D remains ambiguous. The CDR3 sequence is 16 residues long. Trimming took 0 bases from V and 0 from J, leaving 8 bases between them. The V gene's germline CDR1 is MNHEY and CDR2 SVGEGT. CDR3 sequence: CASSYSIGATNEKLFF. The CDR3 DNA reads TGTGCCAGCAGTTACTCGATCGGGGCAACTAATGAAAAACTGTTTTTT.

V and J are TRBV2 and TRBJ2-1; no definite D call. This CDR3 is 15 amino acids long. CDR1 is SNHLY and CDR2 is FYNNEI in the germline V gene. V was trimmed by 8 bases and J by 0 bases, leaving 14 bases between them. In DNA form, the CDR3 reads TGTGCCAGCGATGGGAAAGAGAGCTCCTACAATGAGCAGTTCTTC. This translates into CASDGKESSYNEQFF.

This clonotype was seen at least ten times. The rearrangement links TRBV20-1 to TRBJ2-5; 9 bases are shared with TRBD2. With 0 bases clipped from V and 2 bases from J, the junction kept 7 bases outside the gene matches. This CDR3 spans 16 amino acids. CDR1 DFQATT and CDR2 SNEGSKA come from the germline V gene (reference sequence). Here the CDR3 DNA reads TGCAGTGCTAGAGAATTCGCTAGCGGGGCACAAGAGACCCAGTACTTC. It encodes CSAREFASGAQETQYF.